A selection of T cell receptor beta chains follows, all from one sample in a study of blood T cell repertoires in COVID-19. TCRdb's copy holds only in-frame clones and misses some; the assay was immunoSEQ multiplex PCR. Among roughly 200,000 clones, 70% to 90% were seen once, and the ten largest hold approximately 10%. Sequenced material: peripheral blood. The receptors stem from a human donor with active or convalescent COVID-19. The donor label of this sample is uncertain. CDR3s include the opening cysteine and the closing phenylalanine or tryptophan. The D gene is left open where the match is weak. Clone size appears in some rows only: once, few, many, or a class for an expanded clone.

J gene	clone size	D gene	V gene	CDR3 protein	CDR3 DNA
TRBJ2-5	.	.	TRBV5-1	CASSFPRGQETQYF	TGCGCCAGCAGCTTCCCTCGGGGCCAAGAGACCCAGTACTTC
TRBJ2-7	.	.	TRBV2	CASSFYEQYF	TGTGCCAGCTCATTCTACGAGCAGTACTTC
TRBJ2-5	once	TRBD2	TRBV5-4	CASRSGGAGIQETQYF	TGTGCCAGCCGTTCCGGTGGAGCGGGAATACAAGAGACCCAGTACTTC
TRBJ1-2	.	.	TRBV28	CASTPRAGAVDYGYTF	TGTGCCAGCACCCCTAGGGCAGGGGCCGTTGACTATGGCTACACCTTC
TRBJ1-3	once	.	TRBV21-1	CASSQGGGKRNTIYF	TGTGCCAGCAGCCAAGGGGGGGGCAAGAGGAACACCATATATTTT
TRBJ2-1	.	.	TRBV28	CASTDSGALRNEQFF	TGTGCCAGCACCGATAGCGGCGCGCTACGCAATGAGCAGTTCTTC
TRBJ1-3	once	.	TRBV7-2	CASSSTSGAGNTIYF	TGTGCCAGCAGCTCGACTTCGGGGGCTGGAAACACCATATATTTT
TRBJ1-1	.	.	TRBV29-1	CSVVAGNTEAFF	TGCAGCGTTGTAGCCGGGAACACTGAAGCTTTCTTT
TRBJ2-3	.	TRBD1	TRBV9	CASSVRQGADTQYF	TGTGCCAGCAGCGTACGACAGGGGGCAGATACGCAGTATTTT
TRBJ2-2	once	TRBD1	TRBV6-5	CASGAAGGEAGELFF	TGTGCCAGTGGTGCGGCAGGGGGCGAGGCCGGGGAGCTGTTTTTT
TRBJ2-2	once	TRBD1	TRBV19	CASSRQGSTGELFF	TGTGCCAGTAGTCGACAGGGAAGCACCGGGGAGCTGTTTTTT
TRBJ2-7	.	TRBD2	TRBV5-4	CASSSLTSGGFEQYF	TGTGCCAGCAGCTCCCTGACTAGCGGGGGGTTCGAGCAGTACTTC
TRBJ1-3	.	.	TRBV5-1	CASSLQGLAASGNTIYF	TGCGCCAGCAGCTTGCAGGGGTTGGCCGCCTCTGGAAACACCATATATTTT
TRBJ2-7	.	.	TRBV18	CASQGQTQGIEVDEQYF	TGTGCCAGCCAAGGCCAAACACAGGGTATAGAGGTGGACGAGCAGTACTTC
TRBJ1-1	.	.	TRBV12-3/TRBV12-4	CASSLGMNTEAFF	TGTGCCAGCAGTTTAGGTATGAACACTGAAGCTTTCTTT
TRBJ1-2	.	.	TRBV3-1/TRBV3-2	CASSHNQGRPSNYGYTF	TGTGCCAGCAGCCATAACCAGGGGCGCCCGTCTAACTATGGCTACACCTTC
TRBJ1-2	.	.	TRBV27	CASSFDSRGGYTF	TGTGCCAGCAGTTTTGACTCCCGGGGGGGCTACACCTTC
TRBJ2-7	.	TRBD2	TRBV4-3	CASSPFGAGGTYEQYF	TGCGCCAGCAGCCCTTTCGGAGCGGGGGGCACCTACGAGCAGTACTTC
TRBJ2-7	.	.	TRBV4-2	CASSQLGEGYEQYF	TGTGCCAGCAGCCAATTGGGAGAGGGCTACGAGCAGTACTTC
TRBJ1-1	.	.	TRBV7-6	CASSLLGGLVANTEAFF	TGTGCCAGCAGCTTACTTGGAGGGCTGGTTGCGAACACTGAAGCTTTCTTT
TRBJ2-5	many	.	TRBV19	CASGETDQETQYF	TGTGCCAGTGGCGAGACAGACCAAGAGACCCAGTACTTC
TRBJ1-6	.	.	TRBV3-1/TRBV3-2	CASSQDAGHLNSPLHF	TGTGCCAGCAGCCAAGATGCCGGACATCTTAATTCACCCCTCCACTTT
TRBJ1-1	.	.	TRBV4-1	CASSRSSVLNTEAFF	TGCGCCAGCAGCCGATCCAGCGTTTTGAACACTGAAGCTTTCTTT
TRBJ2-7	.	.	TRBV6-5	CASTRLVDYEQYF	TGTGCCAGCACTCGACTTGTGGACTACGAGCAGTACTTC
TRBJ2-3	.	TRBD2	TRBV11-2	CASSPPGLAGGRTDTQYF	TGTGCCAGCAGCCCCCCGGGACTAGCGGGAGGGCGGACAGATACGCAGTATTTT
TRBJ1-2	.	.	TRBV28	CASSLPRSGGYTF	TGTGCCAGCAGTTTACCCCGGTCCGGTGGCTACACCTTC
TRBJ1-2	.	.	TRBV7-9	CASSLSGLYGYTF	TGTGCCAGCAGCTTAAGTGGCCTCTATGGCTACACCTTC
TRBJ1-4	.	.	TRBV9	CASSVGRRGMGEKLFF	TGTGCCAGCAGCGTAGGAAGGCGGGGGATGGGTGAAAAACTGTTTTTT
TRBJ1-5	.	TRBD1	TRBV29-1	CSVGQGSEPQHF	TGCAGCGTCGGACAGGGGTCCGAGCCCCAGCATTTT
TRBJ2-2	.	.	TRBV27	CASSTYGGVSTGELFF	TGTGCCAGCAGTACCTACGGCGGGGTATCGACCGGGGAGCTGTTTTTT
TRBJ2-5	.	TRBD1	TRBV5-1	CASSAGTAQETQYF	TGCGCCAGCAGCGCCGGGACAGCACAAGAGACCCAGTACTTC
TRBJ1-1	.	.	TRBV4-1	CASSPAVGGRYTEAFF	TGCGCCAGTTCCCCAGCCGTTGGCGGCCGGTACACTGAAGCTTTCTTT
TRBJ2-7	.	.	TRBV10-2	CASRGGQFVSYEQYF	TGCGCCAGCAGGGGGGGACAGTTTGTCTCCTACGAGCAGTACTTC
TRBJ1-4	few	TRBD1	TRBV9	CASSVAPGQSNEKLFF	TGTGCCAGCAGCGTAGCCCCGGGACAGAGTAATGAAAAACTGTTTTTT
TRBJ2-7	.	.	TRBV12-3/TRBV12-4	CASSRGQFYEQYF	TGTGCCAGCAGCAGAGGACAGTTCTACGAGCAGTACTTC
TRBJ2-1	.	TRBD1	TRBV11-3	CASSLGDRGLYNEQFF	TGTGCCAGCAGCTTAGGGGACAGGGGGCTGTACAATGAGCAGTTCTTC
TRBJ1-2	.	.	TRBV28	CASSRTFRYGYTF	TGTGCCAGCAGCAGGACATTCCGGTATGGCTACACCTTC
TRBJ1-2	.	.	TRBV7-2	CASSFQSEDYGYTF	TGTGCCAGCAGCTTTCAGTCGGAGGACTATGGCTACACCTTC
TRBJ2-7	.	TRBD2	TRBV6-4	CASARAQPTRGINYEQYF	TGTGCCAGCGCTAGAGCGCAGCCCACGCGGGGGATAAACTACGAGCAGTACTTC
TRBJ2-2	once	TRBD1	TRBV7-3	CASGNRGTGELFF	TGTGCCAGCGGGAACAGGGGTACCGGGGAGCTGTTTTTT
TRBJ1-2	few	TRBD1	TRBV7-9	CASSGHQTGAQSVNYGYTF	TGTGCCAGCAGCGGCCACCAGACAGGGGCCCAGTCCGTTAACTATGGCTACACCTTC
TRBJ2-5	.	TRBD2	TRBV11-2	CASSLAGGLVGKTQYF	TGTGCCAGCAGCTTAGCGGGGGGGCTAGTGGGAAAGACCCAGTACTTC
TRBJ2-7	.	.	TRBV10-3	CAISGGITGYEQYF	TGTGCCATCAGTGGTGGTATTACGGGCTACGAGCAGTACTTC
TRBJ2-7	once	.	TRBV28	CASSFQGFTYEQYF	TGTGCCAGCAGTTTTCAGGGGTTTACCTACGAGCAGTACTTC
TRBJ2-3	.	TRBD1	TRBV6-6	CASSYRGTGEDTQYF	TGTGCCAGCAGTTACCGCGGGACAGGGGAAGATACGCAGTATTTT
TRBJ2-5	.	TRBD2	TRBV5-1	CASSLNPGGARETQYF	TGCGCCAGCAGCTTGAATCCCGGGGGGGCTCGGGAGACCCAGTACTTC